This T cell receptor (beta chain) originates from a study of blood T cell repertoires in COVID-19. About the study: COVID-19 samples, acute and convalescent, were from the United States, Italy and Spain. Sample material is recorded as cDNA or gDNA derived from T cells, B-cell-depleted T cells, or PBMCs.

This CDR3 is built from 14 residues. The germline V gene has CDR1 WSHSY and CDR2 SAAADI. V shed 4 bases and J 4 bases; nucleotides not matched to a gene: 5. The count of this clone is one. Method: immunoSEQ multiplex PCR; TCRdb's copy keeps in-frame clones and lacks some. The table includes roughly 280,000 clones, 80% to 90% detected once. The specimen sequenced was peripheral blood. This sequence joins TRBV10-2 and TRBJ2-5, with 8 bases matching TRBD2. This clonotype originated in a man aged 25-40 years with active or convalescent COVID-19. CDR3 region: CASSVRGGRETQYF. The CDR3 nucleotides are TGCGCCAGCAGTGTCCGGGGGGGCCGAGAGACCCAGTACTTC.